This TCR beta chain was sequenced during a study of T-cell reconstitution after alpha-beta-depleted transplantation in children. For TCRbeta, the library was prepared with unique molecular identifiers. TCRdb re-analysed the PCR reads in MiXCR, keeping a single row per CDR3 protein. Of about 500,000 distinct CDR3 sequences in the sample, 30% to 35% were seen once. Trimming removed 3 bases from V and 0 bases from J, with 6 bases in between. This CDR3 has 14 amino acids. CDR1 and CDR2 from the germline V gene are KGHDR and SFDVKD. Sequencing used PBMCs from the stem cell graft donor, obtained from the stem cell graft. The genes are TRBV24-1 and TRBJ2-3; D gene uncertain. This TCR was sampled from a human donor who donated a stem cell graft to a child with aplastic anemia. The DNA of the CDR3 is TGTGCCACCAGTGATACCCCTAGCACAGATACGCAGTATTTT. It translates to CATSDTPSTDTQYF.